The sequence of this T cell receptor beta chain was determined in a study of cytomegalovirus exposure and HLA in healthy donors. Whole-study findings and limits: Previous analysis showed most TCR beta V segments were productive about 90% or about 30% of the time.

J gave up 2 bases and V 5 bases, and 10 bases lay outside the gene matches. This CDR3 spans 16 amino acids. Germline CDR1 is LGHNA and CDR2 is YSLEER. The primer mix had 60 Vbeta and 13 Jbeta primers. Clones were read by immunoSEQ multiplex PCR, and TCRdb kept only the in-frame ones, dropping some. The sample yields approximately 150,000 clones, 9.4% seen once. All donors participated as healthy donors of bone marrow. Note on this clone: Its cognate antigen is unknown.

The TCR was taken from a male donor in good health and CMV-seronegative. Sequenced material: PBMCs. The chain has TRBV4-3 and TRBJ2-3, with 7 bases fitting TRBD1. CDR3 sequence: CASSTRTGPPTDTQYF. CDR3 in DNA: TGCGCCAGCAGCACGAGGACAGGACCTCCCACAGATACGCAGTATTTT.